The clone carrying this T cell receptor beta chain appeared once. This sample stems from a study of blood T cell repertoires in COVID-19. Authors' analysis steps: Amplification with reference gene primers provided the estimates of nucleated cell counts. TCRdb's copy holds only in-frame clones and misses some; the assay was immunoSEQ multiplex PCR. The V and J calls and clone size are taken from that table; D and trimming were inferred from the DNA. The sample records 71,000 or so clones, 80% to 90% being singletons. This CDR3 is 16 amino acids long. V dropped 1 base and J dropped 0 bases, with 10 bases sitting between them. Per germline, CDR1 SGHTA and CDR2 FQGNSA.

The receptor was isolated from a man older than 75 in a cohort sampled during active COVID-19. This chain uses TRBV7-2 with TRBJ1-3, with a tentative D call TRBD1 (6 bases). The sample consisted of peripheral blood. The CDR3 here is CASSLGWTVSGNTIYF. The CDR3 DNA reads TGTGCCAGCAGCTTAGGATGGACAGTCTCTGGAAACACCATATATTTT.